Included here is one T cell receptor beta chain sequence, with context. The CDR3 contains 13 residues. With 10 bases removed from V and 8 bases from J, the gap between germline ends came to 20 bases. Germline V gene lookup returns CDR1 LNHDA and CDR2 SQIVND (reference sequence). In the original processing: By means of reference gene primer amplification, nucleated cell counts were estimated. Here immunoSEQ multiplex PCR was the method, and the copy in TCRdb shows in-frame clones only, minus some. V, J and clone size are taken as reported in that table, and D and trimming were inferred from the DNA itself. The sample consists of more than 80,000 clones, approximately 88% of them appearing once. The data stem from a study of blood T cell repertoires in COVID-19. Study in general: COVID-19 samples, acute and convalescent, were from the United States, Italy and Spain. T cells, B-cell-depleted T cells, or PBMCs provided the cDNA or gDNA that served as material.

The sequence was obtained from a man aged 80 or over with acute or convalescent COVID-19. The chain joins TRBV19 to TRBJ1-2; D might be TRBD1 (6 bases). Sequencing was done on a sample of peripheral blood. This chain's CDR3 is CATLGGAVGGYTF. Here the CDR3 DNA reads TGTGCCACCCTCGGGGGGGCGGTTGGAGGCTACACCTTC.